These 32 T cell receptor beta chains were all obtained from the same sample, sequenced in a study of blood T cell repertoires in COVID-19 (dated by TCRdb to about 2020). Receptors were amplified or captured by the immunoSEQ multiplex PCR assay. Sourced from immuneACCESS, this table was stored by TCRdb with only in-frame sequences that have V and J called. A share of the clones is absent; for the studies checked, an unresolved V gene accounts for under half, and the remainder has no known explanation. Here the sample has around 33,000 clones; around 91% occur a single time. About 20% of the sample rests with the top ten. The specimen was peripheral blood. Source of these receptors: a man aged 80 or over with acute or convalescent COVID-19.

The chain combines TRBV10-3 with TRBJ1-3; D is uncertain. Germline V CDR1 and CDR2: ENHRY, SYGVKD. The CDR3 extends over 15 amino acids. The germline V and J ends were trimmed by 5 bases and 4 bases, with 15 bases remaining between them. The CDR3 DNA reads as TGTGCCATCAGTCGAAAGACACAGACAGGAAACACCATATATTTT. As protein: CAISRKTQTGNTIYF.

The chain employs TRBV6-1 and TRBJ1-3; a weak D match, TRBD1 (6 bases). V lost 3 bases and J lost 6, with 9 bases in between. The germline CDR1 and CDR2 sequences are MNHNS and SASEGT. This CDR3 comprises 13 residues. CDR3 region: CASSDRTVNTIYF. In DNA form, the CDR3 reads TGTGCCAGCAGTGACAGGACAGTAAACACCATATATTTT.

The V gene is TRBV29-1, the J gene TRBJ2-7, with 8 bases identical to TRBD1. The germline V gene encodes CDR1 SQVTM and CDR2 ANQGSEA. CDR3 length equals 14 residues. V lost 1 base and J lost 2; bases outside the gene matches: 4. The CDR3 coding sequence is TGCAGCGTTGAAGGACAGGGGCCCACCTACGAGCAGTACTTC. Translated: CSVEGQGPTYEQYF.

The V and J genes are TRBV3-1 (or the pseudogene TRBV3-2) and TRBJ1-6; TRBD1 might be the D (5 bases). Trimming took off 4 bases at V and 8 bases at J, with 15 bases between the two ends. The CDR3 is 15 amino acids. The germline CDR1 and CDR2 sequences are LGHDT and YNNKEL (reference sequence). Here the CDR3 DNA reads TGTGCCAGCAGCCCACGGGGGGGAAGGGATTCACCCCTCCACTTT. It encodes CASSPRGGRDSPLHF.

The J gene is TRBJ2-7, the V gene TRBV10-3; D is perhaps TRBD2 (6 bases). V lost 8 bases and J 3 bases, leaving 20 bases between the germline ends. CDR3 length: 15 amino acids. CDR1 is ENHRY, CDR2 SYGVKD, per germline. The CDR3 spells CAIARDSQRNYEQYF. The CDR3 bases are TGTGCCATCGCCAGGGACTCCCAAAGGAACTACGAGCAGTACTTC.

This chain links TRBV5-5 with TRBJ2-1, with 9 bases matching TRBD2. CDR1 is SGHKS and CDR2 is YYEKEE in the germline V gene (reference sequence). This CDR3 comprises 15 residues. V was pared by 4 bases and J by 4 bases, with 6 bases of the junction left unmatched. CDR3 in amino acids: CASSPRTSEYNEQFF. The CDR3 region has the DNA TGTGCCAGCAGCCCCCGGACTAGCGAGTACAATGAGCAGTTCTTC.

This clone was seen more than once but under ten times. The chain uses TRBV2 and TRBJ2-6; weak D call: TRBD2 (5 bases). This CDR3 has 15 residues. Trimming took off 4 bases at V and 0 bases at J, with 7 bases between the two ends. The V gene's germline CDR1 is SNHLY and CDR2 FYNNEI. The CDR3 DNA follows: TGTGCCAGCAGTGGAGGGTTCTCTGGGGCCAACGTCCTGACTTTC. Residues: CASSGGFSGANVLTF.

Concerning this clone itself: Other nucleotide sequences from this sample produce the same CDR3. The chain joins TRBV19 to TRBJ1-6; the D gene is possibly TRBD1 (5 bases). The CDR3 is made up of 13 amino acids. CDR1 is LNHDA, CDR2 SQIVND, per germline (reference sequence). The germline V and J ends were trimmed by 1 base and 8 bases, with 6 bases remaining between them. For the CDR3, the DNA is TGTGCCAGTAGTATAGGGGGCGATTCACCCCTCCACTTT. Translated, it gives CASSIGGDSPLHF.

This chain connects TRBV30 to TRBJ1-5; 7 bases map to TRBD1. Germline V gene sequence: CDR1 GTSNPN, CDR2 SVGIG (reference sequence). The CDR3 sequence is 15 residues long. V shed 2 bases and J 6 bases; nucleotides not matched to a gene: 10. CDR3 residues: CAWSKGRQGGQPQHF. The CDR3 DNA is TGTGCCTGGAGTAAGGGTAGACAGGGAGGTCAGCCCCAGCATTTT.

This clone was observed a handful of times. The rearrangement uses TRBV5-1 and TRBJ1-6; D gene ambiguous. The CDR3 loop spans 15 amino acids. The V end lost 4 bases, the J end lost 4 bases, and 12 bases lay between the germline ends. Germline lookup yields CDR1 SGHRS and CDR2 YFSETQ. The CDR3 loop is CASSTGPGYNSPLHF. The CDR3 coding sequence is TGCGCCAGCAGCACCGGACCGGGATATAATTCACCCCTCCACTTT.

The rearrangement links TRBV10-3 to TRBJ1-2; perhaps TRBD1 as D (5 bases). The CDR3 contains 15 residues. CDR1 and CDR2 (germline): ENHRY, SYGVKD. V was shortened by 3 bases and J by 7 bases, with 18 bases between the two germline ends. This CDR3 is CAISDPGGGDGGYTF. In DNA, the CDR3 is TGTGCCATCAGTGATCCCGGGGGGGGAGACGGTGGCTACACCTTC.

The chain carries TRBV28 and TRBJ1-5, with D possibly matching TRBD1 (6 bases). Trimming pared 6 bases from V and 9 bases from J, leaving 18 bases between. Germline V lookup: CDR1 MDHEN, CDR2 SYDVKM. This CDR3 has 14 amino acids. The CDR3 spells CASSPGGRGTPQHF. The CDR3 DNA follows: TGTGCCAGCAGCCCCGGTGGGAGGGGGACGCCCCAGCATTTT.

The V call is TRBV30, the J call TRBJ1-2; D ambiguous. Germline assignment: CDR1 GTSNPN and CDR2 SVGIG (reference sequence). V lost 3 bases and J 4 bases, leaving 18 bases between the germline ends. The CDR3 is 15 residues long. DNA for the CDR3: TGTGCCTGGAGACACCCCCATGCCGCCCGCTATGGCTACACCTTC. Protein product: CAWRHPHAARYGYTF.

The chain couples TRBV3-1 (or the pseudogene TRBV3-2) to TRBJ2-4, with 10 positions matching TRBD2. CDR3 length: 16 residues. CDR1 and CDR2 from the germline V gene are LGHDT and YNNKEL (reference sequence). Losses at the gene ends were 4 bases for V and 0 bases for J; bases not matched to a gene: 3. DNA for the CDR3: TGTGCCAGCAGCCCTAGCGGGGGCGTAGCCAAAAACATTCAGTACTTC. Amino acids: CASSPSGGVAKNIQYF.

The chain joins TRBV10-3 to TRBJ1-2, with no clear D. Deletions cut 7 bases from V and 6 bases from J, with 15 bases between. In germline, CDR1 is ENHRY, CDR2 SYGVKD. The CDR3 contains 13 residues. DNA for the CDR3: TGTGCCATCACCCCCGGCGAGGGAAATGGCTACACCTTC. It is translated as CAITPGEGNGYTF.

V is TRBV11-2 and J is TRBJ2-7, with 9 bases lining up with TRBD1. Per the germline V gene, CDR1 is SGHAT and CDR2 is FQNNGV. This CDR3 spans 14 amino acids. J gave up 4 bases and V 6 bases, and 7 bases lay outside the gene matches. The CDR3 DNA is TGTGCCAGCAGTTACACAGGGGGCCCATACGAGCAGTACTTC. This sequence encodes CASSYTGGPYEQYF.

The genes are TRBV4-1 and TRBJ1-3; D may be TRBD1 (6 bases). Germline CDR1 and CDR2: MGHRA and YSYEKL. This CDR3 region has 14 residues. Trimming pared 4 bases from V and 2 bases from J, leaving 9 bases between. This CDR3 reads CASSPGQTGNTIYF. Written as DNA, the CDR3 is TGCGCCAGCAGCCCCGGACAGACTGGAAACACCATATATTTT.

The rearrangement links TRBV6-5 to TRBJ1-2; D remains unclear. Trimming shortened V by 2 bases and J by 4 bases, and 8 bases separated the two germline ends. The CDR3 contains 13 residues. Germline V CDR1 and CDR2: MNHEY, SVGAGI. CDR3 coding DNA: TGTGCCAGCAGTTACGGGCGGGGCTATGGCTACACCTTC. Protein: CASSYGRGYGYTF.

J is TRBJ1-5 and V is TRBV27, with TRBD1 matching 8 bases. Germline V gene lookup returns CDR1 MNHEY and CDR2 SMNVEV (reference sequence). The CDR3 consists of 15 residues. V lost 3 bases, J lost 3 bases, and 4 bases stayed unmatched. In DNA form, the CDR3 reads TGTGCCAGCAGTTTCGGACAGGGACTCAATCAGCCCCAGCATTTT. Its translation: CASSFGQGLNQPQHF.

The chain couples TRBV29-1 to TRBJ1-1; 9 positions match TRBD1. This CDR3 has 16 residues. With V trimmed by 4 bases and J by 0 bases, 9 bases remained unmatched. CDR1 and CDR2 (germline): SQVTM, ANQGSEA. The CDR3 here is CSVAGGTGRMNTEAFF. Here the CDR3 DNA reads TGCAGCGTTGCCGGGGGGACAGGGAGGATGAACACTGAAGCTTTCTTT.

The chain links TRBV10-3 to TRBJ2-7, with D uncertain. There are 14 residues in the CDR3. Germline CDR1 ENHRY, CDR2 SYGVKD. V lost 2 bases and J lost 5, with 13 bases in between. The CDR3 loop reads CAISEGRSSHEQYF. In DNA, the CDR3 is TGTGCCATCAGTGAGGGCAGGTCCAGTCACGAGCAGTACTTC.

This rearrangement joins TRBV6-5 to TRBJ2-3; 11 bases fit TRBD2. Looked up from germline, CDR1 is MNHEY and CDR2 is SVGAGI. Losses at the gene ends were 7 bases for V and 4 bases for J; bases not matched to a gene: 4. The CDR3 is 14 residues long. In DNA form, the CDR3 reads TGTGCCAGCAACCCGACTAGCGGGGCAGATACGCAGTATTTT. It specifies CASNPTSGADTQYF.

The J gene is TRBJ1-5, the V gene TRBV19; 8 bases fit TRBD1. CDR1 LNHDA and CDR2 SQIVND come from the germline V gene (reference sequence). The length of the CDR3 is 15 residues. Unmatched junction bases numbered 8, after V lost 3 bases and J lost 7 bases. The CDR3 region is CASSISRGRGQPQHF. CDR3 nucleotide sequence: TGTGCCAGTAGTATTTCCAGGGGGCGAGGGCAGCCCCAGCATTTT.

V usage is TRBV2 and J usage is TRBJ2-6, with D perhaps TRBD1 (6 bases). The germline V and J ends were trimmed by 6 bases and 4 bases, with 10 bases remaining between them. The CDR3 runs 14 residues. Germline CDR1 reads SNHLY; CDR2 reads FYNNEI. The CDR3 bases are TGTGCCAGCAGCTGGGGGCCCGGGGCCAACGTCCTGACTTTC. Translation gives CASSWGPGANVLTF.

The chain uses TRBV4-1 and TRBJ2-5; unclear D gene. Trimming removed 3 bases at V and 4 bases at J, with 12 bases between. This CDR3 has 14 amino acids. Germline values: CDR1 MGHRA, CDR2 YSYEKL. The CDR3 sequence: CASSHPLKLETQYF. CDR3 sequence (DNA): TGCGCCAGCAGCCACCCACTAAAGCTAGAGACCCAGTACTTC.

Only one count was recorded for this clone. CDR3 nucleotides: TGTGCCAGCAGCCCGCGGGGCTCCCATTCACCCCTCCACTTT. Protein: CASSPRGSHSPLHF. V and J are TRBV5-5 and TRBJ1-6; TRBD1 might be the D (5 bases). The CDR3 is 14 residues long. In germline, CDR1 is SGHKS, CDR2 YYEKEE (reference sequence). Trimming shortened V by 4 bases and J by 8 bases, and 13 bases separated the two germline ends.

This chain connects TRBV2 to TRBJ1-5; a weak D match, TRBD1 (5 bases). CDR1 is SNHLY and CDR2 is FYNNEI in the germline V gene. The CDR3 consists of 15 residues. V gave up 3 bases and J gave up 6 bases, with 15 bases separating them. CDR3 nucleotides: TGTGCCAGCAGTGAGATGGTAGGGGCGCTTCAGCCCCAGCATTTT. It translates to CASSEMVGALQPQHF. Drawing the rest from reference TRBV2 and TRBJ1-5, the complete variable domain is EPEVTQTPSHQVTQMGQEVILRCVPISNHLYFYWYRQILGQKVEFLVSFYNNEISEKSEIFDDQFSVERPDGSNFTLKIRSTKLEDSAMYFCASSEMVGALQPQHFGDGTRLSIL.

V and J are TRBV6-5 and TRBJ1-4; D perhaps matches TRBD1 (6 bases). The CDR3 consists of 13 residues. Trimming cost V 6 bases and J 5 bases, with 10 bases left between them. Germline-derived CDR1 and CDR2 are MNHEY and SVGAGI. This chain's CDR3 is CASRRTVNEKLFF. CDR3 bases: TGTGCCAGCAGAAGGACAGTCAATGAAAAACTGTTTTTT.

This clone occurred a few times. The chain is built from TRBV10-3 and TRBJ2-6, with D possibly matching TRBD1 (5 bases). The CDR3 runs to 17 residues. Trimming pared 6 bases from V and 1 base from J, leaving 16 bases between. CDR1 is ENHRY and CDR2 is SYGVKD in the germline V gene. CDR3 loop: CAIRGSGRWSGANVLTF. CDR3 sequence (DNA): TGTGCCATCAGGGGATCAGGGCGCTGGTCTGGGGCCAACGTCCTGACTTTC.

The CDR3 region is CATSGTGGLNTEAFF. The CDR3 DNA sequence: TGTGCCACCAGTGGGACAGGGGGTTTAAACACTGAAGCTTTCTTT. The rearrangement uses TRBV24-1 and TRBJ1-1, with TRBD1 matching 10 bases. The CDR3 covers 15 residues. V shed 5 bases and J 2 bases; nucleotides not matched to a gene: 4. Germline-derived CDR1 and CDR2 are KGHDR and SFDVKD.

Written as DNA, the CDR3 is TGTGCCAGCAGCTTCGTCCAGGGAGGAGATACGCAGTATTTT. It is translated as CASSFVQGGDTQYF. V gene TRBV5-5 combines with J gene TRBJ2-3; weak D call: TRBD2 (6 bases). Germline V gene data show CDR1 as SGHKS and CDR2 as YYEKEE (reference sequence). Trimming left V 2 bases short and J 5 bases short, with 12 bases between. The CDR3 length is 14 residues. The whole variable domain, remainder taken from reference TRBV5-5 and TRBJ2-3, is DAGVTQSPTHLIKTRGQQVTLRCSPISGHKSVSWYQQVLGQGPQFIFQYYEKEERGRGNFPDRFSARQFPNYSSELNVNALLLGDSALYLCASSFVQGGDTQYFGPGTRLTVL.

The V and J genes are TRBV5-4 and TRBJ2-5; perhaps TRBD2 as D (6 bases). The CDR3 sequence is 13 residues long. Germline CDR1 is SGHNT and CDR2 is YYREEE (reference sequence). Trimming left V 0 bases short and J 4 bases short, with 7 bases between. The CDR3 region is CASSLVGGETQYF. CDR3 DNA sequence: TGTGCCAGCAGCTTGGTGGGGGGAGAGACCCAGTACTTC.